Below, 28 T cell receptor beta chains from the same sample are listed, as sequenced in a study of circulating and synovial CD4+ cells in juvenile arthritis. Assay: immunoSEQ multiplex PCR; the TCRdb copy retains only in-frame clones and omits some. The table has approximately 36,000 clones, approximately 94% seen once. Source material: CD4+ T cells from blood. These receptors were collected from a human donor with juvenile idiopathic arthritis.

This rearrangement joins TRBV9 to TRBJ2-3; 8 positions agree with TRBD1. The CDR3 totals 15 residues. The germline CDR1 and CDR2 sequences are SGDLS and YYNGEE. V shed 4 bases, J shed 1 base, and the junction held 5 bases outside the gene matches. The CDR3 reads CASSSRGLGTDTQYF. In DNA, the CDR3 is TGTGCCAGCAGCTCCAGGGGGCTTGGCACAGATACGCAGTATTTT.

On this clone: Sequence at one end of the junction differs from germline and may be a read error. The CDR3 DNA reads as TGTGCCAGCAGGGAGCCTAAAACCGGGACAGGGGGTATCTTC. This translates into CASREPKTGTGGIF. The chain couples TRBV28 to TRBJ2-1, with TRBD1 matching 11 bases. From germline, CDR1 is MDHEN and CDR2 SYDVKM. The CDR3 runs 14 residues.

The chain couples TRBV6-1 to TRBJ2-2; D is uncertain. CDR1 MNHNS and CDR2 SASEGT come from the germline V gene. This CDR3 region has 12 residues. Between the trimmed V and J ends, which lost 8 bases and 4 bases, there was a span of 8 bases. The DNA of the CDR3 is TGTGCCAGCCCCCGGTTCACCGGGGAGCTGTTTTTT. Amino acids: CASPRFTGELFF.

CDR3 bases: TGTGCCAGCACGTGGCGGACAGCCCTAGGTGGTACGCAGTATTTT. Translating it yields CASTWRTALGGTQYF. The rearrangement joins TRBV27 to TRBJ2-3, with a weak D call TRBD1 (6 bases). CDR1 is MNHEY, CDR2 SMNVEV, per germline (reference sequence). Trimming stripped 7 bases from V and 8 bases from J, with 22 bases between. The length of the CDR3 is 15 residues.

CDR3 nucleotides: TGTGCCAGCAGAGCCGGGGGGCAGGGGGCCTATGGCTACACCTTC. It yields the protein CASRAGGQGAYGYTF. The chain employs TRBV6-6 and TRBJ1-2, with 8 bases lining up with TRBD1. The germline CDR1 and CDR2 sequences are MNHNY and SVGAGI (reference sequence). This CDR3 has 15 residues. The trim removed 6 bases at V and 4 bases at J, leaving 10 bases unmatched.

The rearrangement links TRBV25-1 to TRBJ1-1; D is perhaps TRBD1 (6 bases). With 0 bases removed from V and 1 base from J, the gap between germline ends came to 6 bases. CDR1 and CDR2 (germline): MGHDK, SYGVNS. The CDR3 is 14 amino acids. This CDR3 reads CASSEYRGNTEAFF. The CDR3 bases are TGTGCCAGCAGTGAATACAGGGGGAACACTGAAGCTTTCTTT.

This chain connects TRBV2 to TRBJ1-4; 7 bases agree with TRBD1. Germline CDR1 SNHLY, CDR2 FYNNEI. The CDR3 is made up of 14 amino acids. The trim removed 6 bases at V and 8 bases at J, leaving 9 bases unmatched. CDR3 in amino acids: CASSPLRQGEKLFF. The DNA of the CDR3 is TGTGCCAGCAGCCCCCTTAGACAGGGAGAAAAACTGTTTTTT.

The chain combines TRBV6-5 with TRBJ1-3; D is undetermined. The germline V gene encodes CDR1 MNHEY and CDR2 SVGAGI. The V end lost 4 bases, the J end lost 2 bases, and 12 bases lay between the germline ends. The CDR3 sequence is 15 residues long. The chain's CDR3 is CASSSARVAGNTIYF. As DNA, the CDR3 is TGTGCCAGCAGTTCCGCTCGGGTGGCTGGAAACACCATATATTTT.

CDR3 region: CTSCAGQGDPHTEAFF. CDR3 bases: TGCACGAGCTGCGCGGGACAGGGCGATCCCCACACTGAAGCTTTCTTT. The V call is TRBV5-1, the J call TRBJ1-1, with 9 nucleotides matching TRBD1. There are 16 residues in the CDR3. Germline V gene lookup returns CDR1 SGHRS and CDR2 YFSETQ.

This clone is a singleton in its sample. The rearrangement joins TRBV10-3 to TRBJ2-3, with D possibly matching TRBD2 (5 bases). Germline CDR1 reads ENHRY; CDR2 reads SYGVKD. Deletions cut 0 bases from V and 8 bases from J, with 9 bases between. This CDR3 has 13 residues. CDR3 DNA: TGTGCCATCAGTGAGTCGATCCGGGGTACGCAGTATTTT. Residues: CAISESIRGTQYF.

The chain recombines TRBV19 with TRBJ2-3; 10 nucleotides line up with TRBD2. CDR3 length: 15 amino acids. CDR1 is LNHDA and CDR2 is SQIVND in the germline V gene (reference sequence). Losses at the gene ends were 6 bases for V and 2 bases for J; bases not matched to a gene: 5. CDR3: CASRQSGGATDTQYF. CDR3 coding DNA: TGTGCCAGTAGGCAGAGCGGGGGGGCCACAGATACGCAGTATTTT.

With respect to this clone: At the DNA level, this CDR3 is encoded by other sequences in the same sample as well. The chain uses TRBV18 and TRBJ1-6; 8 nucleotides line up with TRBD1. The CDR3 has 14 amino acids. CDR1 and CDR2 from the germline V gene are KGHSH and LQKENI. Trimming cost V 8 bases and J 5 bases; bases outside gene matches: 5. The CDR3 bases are TGTGCCAGCGCCAACAGGGGGGATAATTCACCCCTCCACTTT. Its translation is CASANRGDNSPLHF.

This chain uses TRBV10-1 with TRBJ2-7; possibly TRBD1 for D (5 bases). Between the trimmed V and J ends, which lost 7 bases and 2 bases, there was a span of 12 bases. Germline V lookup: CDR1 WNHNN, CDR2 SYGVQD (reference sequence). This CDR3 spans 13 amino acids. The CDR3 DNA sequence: TGCGCCAGCATGAAGACAGCTACCTACGAGCAGTACTTC. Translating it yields CASMKTATYEQYF.

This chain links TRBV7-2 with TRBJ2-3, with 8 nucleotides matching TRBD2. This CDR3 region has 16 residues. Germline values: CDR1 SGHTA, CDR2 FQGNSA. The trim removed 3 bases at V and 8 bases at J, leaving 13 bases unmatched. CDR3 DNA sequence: TGTGCCAGCAGCTTGGGCGAACGGGGGGGCCTCGGTACGCAGTATTTT. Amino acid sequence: CASSLGERGGLGTQYF.

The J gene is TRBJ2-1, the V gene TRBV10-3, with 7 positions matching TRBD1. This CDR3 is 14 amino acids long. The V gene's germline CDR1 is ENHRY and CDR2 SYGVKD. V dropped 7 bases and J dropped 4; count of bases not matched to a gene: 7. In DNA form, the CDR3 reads TGTGCCATCAAAGGGGACAGTTCTTACAATGAGCAGTTCTTC. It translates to CAIKGDSSYNEQFF.

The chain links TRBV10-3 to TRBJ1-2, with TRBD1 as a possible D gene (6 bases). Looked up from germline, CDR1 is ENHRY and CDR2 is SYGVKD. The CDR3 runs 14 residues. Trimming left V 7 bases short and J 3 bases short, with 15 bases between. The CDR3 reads CAINSIGGDYGYTF. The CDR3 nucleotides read TGTGCCATCAACTCTATAGGGGGGGACTATGGCTACACCTTC.

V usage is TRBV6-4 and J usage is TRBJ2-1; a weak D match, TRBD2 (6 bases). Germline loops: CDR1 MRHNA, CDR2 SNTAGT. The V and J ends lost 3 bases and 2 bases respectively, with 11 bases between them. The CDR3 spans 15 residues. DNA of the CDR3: TGTGCCAGCAGTGAAGATAGCGGAACCTACAATGAGCAGTTCTTC. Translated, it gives CASSEDSGTYNEQFF.

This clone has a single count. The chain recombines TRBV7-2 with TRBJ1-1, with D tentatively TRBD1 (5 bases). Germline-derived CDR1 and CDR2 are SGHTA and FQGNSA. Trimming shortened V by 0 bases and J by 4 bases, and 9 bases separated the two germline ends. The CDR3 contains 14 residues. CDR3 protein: CASSLAGGITEAFF. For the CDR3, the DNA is TGTGCCAGCAGCTTAGCGGGGGGGATCACTGAAGCTTTCTTT.

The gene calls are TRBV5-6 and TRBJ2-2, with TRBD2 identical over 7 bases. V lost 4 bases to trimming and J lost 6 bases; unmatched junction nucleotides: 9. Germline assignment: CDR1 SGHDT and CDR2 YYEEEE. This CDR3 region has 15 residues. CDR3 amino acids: CASSTDTSAAGELFF. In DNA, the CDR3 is TGTGCCAGCAGCACGGATACTAGCGCGGCCGGGGAGCTGTTTTTT. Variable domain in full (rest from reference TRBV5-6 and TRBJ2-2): DAGVTQSPTHLIKTRGQQVTLRCSPKSGHDTVSWYQQALGQGPQFIFQYYEEEERQRGNFPDRFSGHQFPNYSSELNVNALLLGDSALYLCASSTDTSAAGELFFGEGSRLTVL.

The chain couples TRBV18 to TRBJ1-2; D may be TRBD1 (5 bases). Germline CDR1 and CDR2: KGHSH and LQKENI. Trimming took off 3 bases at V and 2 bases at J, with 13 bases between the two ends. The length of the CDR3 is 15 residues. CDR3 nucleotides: TGTGCCAGCTCACCCCCTCCGGGGGGAAACTATGGCTACACCTTC. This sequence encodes CASSPPPGGNYGYTF.

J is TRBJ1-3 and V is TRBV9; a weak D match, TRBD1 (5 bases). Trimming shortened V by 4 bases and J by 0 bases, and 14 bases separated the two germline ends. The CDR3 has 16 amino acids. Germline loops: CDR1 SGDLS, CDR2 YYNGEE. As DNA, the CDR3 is TGTGCCAGCAGCAAGGCAGGGTCGATCTCTGGAAACACCATATATTTT. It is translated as CASSKAGSISGNTIYF.

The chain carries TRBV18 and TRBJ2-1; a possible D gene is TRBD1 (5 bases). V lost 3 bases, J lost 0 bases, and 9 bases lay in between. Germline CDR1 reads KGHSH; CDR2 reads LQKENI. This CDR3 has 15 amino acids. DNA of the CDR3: TGTGCCAGCTCACCCGACAGTTCCTCCTACAATGAGCAGTTCTTC. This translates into CASSPDSSSYNEQFF.

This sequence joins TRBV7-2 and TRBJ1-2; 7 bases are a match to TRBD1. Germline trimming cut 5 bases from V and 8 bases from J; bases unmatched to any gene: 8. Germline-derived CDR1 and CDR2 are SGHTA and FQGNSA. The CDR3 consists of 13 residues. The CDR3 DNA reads TGTGCCAGCAGCCTCGACAGGGCGGAAGGCTACACCTTC. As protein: CASSLDRAEGYTF.

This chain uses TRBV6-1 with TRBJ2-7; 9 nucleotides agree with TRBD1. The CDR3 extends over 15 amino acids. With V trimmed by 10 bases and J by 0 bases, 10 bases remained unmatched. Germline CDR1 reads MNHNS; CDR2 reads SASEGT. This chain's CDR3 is CATKPGQGLSYEQYF. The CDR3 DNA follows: TGTGCCACCAAGCCGGGACAGGGTCTCTCCTACGAGCAGTACTTC.

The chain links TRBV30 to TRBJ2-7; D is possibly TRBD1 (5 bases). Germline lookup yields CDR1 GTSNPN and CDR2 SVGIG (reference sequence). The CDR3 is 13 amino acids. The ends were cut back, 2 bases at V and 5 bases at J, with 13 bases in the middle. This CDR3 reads CAWSKGVWDEQYF. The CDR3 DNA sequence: TGTGCCTGGAGTAAAGGGGTTTGGGACGAGCAGTACTTC.

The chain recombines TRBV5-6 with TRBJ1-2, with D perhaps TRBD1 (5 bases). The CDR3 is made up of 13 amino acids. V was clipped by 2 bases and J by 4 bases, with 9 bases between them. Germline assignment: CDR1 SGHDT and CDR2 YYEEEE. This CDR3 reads CASSFQGSYGYTF. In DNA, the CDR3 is TGTGCCAGCAGCTTTCAGGGTTCCTATGGCTACACCTTC.

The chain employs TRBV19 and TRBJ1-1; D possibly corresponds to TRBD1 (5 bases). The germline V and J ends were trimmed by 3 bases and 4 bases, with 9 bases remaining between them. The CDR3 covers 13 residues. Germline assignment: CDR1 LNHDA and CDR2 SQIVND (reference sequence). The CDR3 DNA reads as TGTGCCAGTAGTATCGGCAGGGTCACTGAAGCTTTCTTT. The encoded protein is CASSIGRVTEAFF.

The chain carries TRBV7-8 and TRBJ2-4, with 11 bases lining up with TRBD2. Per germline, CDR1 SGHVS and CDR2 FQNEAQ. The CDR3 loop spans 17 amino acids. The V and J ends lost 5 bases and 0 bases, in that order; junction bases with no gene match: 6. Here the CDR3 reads CASSTRLAGLAKNIQYF. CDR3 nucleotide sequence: TGTGCCAGCAGCACCAGACTAGCGGGACTAGCCAAAAACATTCAGTACTTC.